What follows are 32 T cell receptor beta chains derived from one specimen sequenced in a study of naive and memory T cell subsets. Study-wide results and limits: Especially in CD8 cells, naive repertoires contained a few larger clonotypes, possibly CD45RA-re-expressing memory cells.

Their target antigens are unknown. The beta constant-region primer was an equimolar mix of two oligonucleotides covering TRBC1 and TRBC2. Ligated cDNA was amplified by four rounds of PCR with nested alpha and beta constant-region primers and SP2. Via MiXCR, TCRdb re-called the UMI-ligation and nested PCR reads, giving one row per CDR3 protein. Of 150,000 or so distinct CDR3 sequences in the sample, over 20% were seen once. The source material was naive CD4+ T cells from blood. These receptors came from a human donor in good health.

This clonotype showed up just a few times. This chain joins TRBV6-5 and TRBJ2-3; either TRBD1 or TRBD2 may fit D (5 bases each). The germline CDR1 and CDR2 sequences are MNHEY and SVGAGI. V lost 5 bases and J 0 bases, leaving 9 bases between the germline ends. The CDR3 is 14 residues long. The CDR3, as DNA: TGTGCCAGCAGTCACGGGGCTAGCACAGATACGCAGTATTTT. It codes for CASSHGASTDTQYF.

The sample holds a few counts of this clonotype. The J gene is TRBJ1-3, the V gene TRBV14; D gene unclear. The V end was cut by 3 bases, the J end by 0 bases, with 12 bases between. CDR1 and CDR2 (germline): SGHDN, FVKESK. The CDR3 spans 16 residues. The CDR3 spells CASSQLSAGSGNTIYF. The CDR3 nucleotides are TGTGCCAGCAGCCAGCTATCTGCGGGCTCTGGAAACACCATATATTTT.

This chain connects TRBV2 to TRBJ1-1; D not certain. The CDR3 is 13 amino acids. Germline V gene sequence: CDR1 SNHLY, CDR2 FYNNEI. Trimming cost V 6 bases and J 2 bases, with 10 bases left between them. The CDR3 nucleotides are TGTGCCAGCAGCGTGACACTCAACACTGAAGCTTTCTTT. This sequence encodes CASSVTLNTEAFF.

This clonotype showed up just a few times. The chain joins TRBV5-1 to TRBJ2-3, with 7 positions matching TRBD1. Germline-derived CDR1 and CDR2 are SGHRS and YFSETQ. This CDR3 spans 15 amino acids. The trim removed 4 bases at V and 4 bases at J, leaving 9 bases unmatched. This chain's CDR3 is CASSGSGTAPDTQYF. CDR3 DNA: TGCGCCAGCAGCGGATCCGGGACAGCGCCAGATACGCAGTATTTT.

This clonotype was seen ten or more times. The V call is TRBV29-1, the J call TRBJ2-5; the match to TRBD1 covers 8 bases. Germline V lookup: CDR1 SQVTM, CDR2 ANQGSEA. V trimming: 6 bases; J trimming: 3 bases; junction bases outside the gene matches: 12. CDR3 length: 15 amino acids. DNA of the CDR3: TGCAGCGTGGGACAGGTAGCACCAGGGAAAGAGACCCAGTACTTC. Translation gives CSVGQVAPGKETQYF.

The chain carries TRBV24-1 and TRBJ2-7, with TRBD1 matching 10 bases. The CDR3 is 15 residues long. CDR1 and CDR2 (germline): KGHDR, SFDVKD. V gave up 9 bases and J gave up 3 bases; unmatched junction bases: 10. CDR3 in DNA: TGTGCCACCGAAAGCTACGGGACAGGGGACTACGAGCAGTACTTC. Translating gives CATESYGTGDYEQYF.

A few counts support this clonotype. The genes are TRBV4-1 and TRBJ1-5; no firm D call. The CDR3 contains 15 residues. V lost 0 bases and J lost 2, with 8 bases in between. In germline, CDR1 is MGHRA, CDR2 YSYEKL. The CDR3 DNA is TGCGCCAGCAGCCAAGAGGGATGGGGCAATCAGCCCCAGCATTTT. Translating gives CASSQEGWGNQPQHF.

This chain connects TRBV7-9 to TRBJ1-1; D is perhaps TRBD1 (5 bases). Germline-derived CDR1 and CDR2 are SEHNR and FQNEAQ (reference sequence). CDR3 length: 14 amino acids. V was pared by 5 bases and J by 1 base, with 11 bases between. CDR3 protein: CASSPRGTNTEAFF. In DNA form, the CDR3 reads TGTGCCAGCAGCCCAAGGGGCACGAACACTGAAGCTTTCTTT. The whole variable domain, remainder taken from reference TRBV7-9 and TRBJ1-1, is DTGVSQNPRHKITKRGQNVTFRCDPISEHNRLYWYRQTLGQGPEFLTYFQNEAQLEKSRLLSDRFSAERPKGSFSTLEIQRTEQGDSAMYLCASSPRGTNTEAFFGQGTRLTVV.

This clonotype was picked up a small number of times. Here the CDR3 DNA reads TGCAGCGTTGCCCGGAGGGCAGGGGACTATGGCTACACCTTC. Residues: CSVARRAGDYGYTF. The chain combines TRBV29-1 with TRBJ1-2, with D maybe TRBD1 (6 bases). The CDR3 runs 14 residues. The ends were cut back, 4 bases at V and 3 bases at J, with 15 bases in the middle. Germline CDR1 and CDR2: SQVTM and ANQGSEA.

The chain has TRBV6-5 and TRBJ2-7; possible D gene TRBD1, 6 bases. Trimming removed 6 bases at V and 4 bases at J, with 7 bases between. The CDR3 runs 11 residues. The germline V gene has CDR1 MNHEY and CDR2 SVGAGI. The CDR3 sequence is CASRQGYEQYF. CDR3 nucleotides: TGTGCCAGCAGACAGGGATACGAGCAGTACTTC.

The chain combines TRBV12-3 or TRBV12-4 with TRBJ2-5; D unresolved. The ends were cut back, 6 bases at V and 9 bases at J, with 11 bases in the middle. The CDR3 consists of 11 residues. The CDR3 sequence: CASSSSVAQYF. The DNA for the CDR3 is TGTGCCAGCAGCAGTTCTGTGGCCCAGTACTTC.

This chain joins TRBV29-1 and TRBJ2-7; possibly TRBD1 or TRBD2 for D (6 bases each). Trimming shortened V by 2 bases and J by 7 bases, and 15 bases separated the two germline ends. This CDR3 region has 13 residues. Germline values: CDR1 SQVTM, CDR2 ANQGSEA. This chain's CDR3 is CSVESPGAWEQYF. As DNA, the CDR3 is TGCAGCGTTGAATCCCCGGGGGCCTGGGAGCAGTACTTC.

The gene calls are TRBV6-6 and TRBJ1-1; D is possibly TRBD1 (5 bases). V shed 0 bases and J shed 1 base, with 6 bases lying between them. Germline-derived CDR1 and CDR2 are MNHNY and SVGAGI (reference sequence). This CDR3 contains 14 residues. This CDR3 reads CASSYSGGNTEAFF. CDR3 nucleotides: TGTGCCAGCAGTTACTCTGGGGGGAACACTGAAGCTTTCTTT.

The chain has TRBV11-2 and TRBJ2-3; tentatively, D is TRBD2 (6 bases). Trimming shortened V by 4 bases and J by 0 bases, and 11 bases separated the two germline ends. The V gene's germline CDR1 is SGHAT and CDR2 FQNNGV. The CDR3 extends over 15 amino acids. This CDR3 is CASSSRTISTDTQYF. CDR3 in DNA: TGTGCCAGCAGCTCGAGGACTATTAGCACAGATACGCAGTATTTT.

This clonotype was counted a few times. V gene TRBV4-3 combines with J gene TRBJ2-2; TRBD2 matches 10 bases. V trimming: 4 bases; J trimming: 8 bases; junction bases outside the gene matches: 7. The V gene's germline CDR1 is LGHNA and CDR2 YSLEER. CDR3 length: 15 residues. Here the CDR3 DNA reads TGCGCCAGCAGCCTCGACCTAGCGGGAGCAGGGGAGCTGTTTTTT. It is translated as CASSLDLAGAGELFF.

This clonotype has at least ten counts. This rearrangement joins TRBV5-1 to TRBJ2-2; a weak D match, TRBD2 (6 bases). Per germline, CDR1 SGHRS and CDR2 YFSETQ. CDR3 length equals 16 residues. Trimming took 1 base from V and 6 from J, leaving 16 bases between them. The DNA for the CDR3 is TGCGCCAGCAGCTTGTCAGGCCACTCGGGGGCCGGGGAGCTGTTTTTT. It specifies CASSLSGHSGAGELFF.

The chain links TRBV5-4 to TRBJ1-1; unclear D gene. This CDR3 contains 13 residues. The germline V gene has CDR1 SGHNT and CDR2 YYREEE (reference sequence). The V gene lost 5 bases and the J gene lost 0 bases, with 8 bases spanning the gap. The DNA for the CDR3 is TGTGCCAGCAGGGAGACAATGAACACTGAAGCTTTCTTT. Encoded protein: CASRETMNTEAFF.

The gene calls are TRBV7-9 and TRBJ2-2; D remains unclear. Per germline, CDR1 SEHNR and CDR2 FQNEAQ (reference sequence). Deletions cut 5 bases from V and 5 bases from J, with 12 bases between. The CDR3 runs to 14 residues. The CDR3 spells CASSPGTKTGELFF. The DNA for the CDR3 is TGTGCCAGCAGCCCAGGAACCAAAACCGGGGAGCTGTTTTTT.

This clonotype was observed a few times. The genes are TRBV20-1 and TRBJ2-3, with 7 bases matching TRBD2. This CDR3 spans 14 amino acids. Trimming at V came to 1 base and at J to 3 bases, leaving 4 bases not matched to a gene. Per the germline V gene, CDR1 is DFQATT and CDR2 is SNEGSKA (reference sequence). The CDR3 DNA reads TGCAGTGCTAGAGCTCAAGCGGGAACAGATACGCAGTATTTT. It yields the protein CSARAQAGTDTQYF.

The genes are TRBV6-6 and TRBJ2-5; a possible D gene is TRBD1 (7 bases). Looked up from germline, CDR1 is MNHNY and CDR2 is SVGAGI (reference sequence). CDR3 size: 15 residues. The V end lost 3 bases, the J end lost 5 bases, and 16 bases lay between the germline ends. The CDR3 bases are TGTGCCAGCAGTTATCAGGGGGGACTCCGGGAGACCCAGTACTTC. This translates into CASSYQGGLRETQYF.

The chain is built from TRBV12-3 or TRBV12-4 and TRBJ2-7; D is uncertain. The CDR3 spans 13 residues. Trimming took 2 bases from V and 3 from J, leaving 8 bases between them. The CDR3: CASSLMVVYEQYF. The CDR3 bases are TGTGCCAGCAGTTTAATGGTCGTCTACGAGCAGTACTTC.

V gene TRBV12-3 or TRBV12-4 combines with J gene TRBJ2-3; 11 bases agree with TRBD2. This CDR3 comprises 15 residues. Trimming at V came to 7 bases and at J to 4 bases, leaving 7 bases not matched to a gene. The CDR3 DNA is TGTGCCAGCACTCTGACTAGCGGGATTGCAGATACGCAGTATTTT. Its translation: CASTLTSGIADTQYF.

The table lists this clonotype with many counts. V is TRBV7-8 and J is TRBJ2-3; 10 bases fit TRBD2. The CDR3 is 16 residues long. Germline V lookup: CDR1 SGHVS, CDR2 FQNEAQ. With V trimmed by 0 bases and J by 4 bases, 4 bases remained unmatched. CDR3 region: CASSLALAGGADTQYF. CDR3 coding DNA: TGTGCCAGCAGCTTAGCATTAGCGGGAGGAGCAGATACGCAGTATTTT.

CDR3: CASRLRSYNEQFF. For the CDR3, the DNA is TGTGCCAGCAGGTTGCGCTCCTACAATGAGCAGTTCTTC. The chain carries TRBV2 and TRBJ2-1, with unresolved D. Germline CDR1 is SNHLY and CDR2 is FYNNEI. The CDR3 is 13 residues long. Trimming cost V 6 bases and J 0 bases, with 6 bases left between them.

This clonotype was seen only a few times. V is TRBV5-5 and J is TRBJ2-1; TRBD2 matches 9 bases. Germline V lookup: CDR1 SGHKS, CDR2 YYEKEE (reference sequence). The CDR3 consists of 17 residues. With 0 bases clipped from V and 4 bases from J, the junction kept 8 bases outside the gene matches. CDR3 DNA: TGTGCCAGCAGCTTGGCATCGCGGCGGGAGGGTTACAATGAGCAGTTCTTC. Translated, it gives CASSLASRREGYNEQFF.

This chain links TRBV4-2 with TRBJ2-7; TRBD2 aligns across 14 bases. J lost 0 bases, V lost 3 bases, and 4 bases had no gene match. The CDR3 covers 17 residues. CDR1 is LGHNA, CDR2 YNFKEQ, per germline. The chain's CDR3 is CASSHVGLAGDSYEQYF. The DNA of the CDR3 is TGTGCCAGCAGCCACGTGGGACTAGCGGGAGACTCCTACGAGCAGTACTTC.

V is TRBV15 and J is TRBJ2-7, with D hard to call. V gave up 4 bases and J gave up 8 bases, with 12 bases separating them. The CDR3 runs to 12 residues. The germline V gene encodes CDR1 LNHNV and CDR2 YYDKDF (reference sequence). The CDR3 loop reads CATSTAFDKQYF. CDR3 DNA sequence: TGTGCCACCAGCACCGCTTTTGATAAGCAGTACTTC.

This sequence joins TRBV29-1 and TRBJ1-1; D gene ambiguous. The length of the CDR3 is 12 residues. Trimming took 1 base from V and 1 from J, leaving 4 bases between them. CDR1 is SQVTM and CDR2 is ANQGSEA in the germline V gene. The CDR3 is CSVEAANTEAFF. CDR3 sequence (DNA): TGCAGCGTTGAAGCTGCGAACACTGAAGCTTTCTTT.

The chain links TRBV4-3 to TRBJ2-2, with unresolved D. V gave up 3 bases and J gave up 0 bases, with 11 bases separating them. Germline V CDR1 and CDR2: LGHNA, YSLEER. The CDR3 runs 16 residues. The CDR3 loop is CASSQQRYPNTGELFF. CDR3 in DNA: TGCGCCAGCAGCCAGCAGCGTTATCCGAACACCGGGGAGCTGTTTTTT.

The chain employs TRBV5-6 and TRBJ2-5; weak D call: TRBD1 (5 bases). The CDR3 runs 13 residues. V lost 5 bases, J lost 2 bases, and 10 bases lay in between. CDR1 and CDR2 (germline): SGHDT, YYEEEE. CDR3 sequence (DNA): TGTGCCAGCAGGGGGCTTTATCAAGAGACCCAGTACTTC. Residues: CASRGLYQETQYF.

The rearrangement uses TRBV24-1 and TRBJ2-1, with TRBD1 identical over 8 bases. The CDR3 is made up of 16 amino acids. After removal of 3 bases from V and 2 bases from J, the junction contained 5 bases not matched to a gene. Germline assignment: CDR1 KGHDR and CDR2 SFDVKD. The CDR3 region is CATSDDRGLTYNEQFF. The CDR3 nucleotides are TGTGCCACCAGTGATGACAGGGGCCTCACCTACAATGAGCAGTTCTTC.

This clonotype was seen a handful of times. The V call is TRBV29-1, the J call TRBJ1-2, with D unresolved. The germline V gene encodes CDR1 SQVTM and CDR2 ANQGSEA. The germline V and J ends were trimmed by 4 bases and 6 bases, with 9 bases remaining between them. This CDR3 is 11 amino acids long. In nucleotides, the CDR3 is TGCAGCGTTGTTGGTGGCGATGGCTACACCTTC. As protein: CSVVGGDGYTF.